The clone carrying this TCR beta chain is categorized as medium-sized. The sample comes from a study of patients and donors after allogeneic stem cell transplantation. TCRdb ran MiXCR on the RT-PCR reads and lists one entry per CDR3 protein. The profile covers 1,500 to 2,500 distinct CDR3 sequences, with about 1.7% appearing a single time and approximately 5.2% taken by the ten largest. Sequencing was done on a sample of blood, either unsorted or a sorted T cell fraction (not recorded which). The TCR was taken from a human donor who was either an allogeneic HSCT recipient or a stem cell or donor lymphocyte infusion donor (not recorded which). It is not recorded whose cells these are; they may come from a transplant donor.

The chain's CDR3 is CASSSALGASTDTQYF. The CDR3 DNA reads TGCGCCAGCAGCTCGGCGTTGGGGGCAAGCACAGATACGCAGTATTTT. The rearrangement uses TRBV5-1 and TRBJ2-3; tentatively, D is TRBD1 (6 bases). The CDR3 consists of 16 residues. Per the germline V gene, CDR1 is SGHRS and CDR2 is YFSETQ. Trimming cost V 3 bases and J 0 bases, with 14 bases left between them. The variable domain in full, with the rest retrieved from reference TRBV5-1 and TRBJ2-3, is KAGVTQTPRYLIKTRGQQVTLSCSPISGHRSVSWYQQTPGQGLQFLFEYFSETQRNKGNFPGRFSGRQFSNSRSEMNVSTLELGDSALYLCASSSALGASTDTQYFGPGTRLTVL.